These T cell receptor beta chains were read from a single sample in a study of blood T cell repertoires in COVID-19. Sequenced by immunoSEQ multiplex PCR; TCRdb stores in-frame clones only, minus some. The sample lists fewer than 300,000 clones, about 93% occurring once. Sample: PBMCs or T cells enriched from blood (not recorded which). All receptors derive from a woman in her twenties or thirties who had recovered from COVID-19. Each CDR3 is given with its conserved first and last residue. D genes are given only for firm matches. The size entry is marked missing in some rows and otherwise reads once, few, many or a size class.

J gene	V gene	clone size	D gene	CDR3 DNA	CDR3 protein
TRBJ1-5	TRBV20-1	.	.	TGCAGTGCTAGTCGCCCCCTCGGTAATCAGCCCCAGCATTTT	CSASRPLGNQPQHF
TRBJ2-5	TRBV4-3	.	TRBD1	TGCGCCAGCAGCCCAGAAAGGGACAGGGGGAAACGCCAAGAGACCCAGTACTTC	CASSPERDRGKRQETQYF
TRBJ1-5	TRBV18	once	.	TGTGCCAGCTCACCAGAAGGGAGACTTAATCAGCCCCAGCATTTT	CASSPEGRLNQPQHF
TRBJ1-1	TRBV11-3	.	.	TGTGCCAGCAGCTTAGACGGGAACACTGAAGCTTTCTTT	CASSLDGNTEAFF
TRBJ2-2	TRBV12-3/TRBV12-4	.	TRBD1	TGTGCCGGTAGACAGGGGAACACCGGGGAGCTGTTTTTT	CAGRQGNTGELFF
TRBJ2-2	TRBV18	.	TRBD1	TGTGCCAGCTCACCGCGGGACAGGGGGCCAACGAACACCGGGGAGCTGTTTTTT	CASSPRDRGPTNTGELFF
TRBJ1-1	TRBV20-1	.	.	TGCACAATGCGGGACACTGAAGCTTTCTTT	CTMRDTEAFF
TRBJ2-5	TRBV18	.	TRBD1	TGTGCCAGCTCACCGGGACAGAGACAAGAGACCCAGTACTTC	CASSPGQRQETQYF
TRBJ2-2	TRBV7-3	.	TRBD2	TGTGCCAGCAGCTCTAGCGGCACCGGGGAGCTGTTTTTT	CASSSSGTGELFF
TRBJ1-2	TRBV29-1	.	.	TGCAGCGTTGCCCAGACAGAAAACTATGGCTACACCTTC	CSVAQTENYGYTF
TRBJ1-2	TRBV6-5	.	.	TGTGCCAGCAGTCTGACAGACGAAGGCTACACCTTC	CASSLTDEGYTF
TRBJ2-3	TRBV3-1/TRBV3-2	.	TRBD2	TGTGCCAGCAGCCCCATAGCGGGAGGGCTCAGCACAGATACGCAGTATTTT	CASSPIAGGLSTDTQYF
TRBJ1-5	TRBV7-2	.	.	TGTGCCAGCAGCTTAGTGAGAGGTAGGCCCCAGCATTTT	CASSLVRGRPQHF
TRBJ2-7	TRBV7-8	once	.	TGTGCCAGCAGCTTAATCGGGCAGGGGCACACCTACGAGCAGTACTTC	CASSLIGQGHTYEQYF
TRBJ1-6	TRBV24-1	.	.	TGTGCCACCAGTGAAGCTTATAATTCACCCCTCCACTTT	CATSEAYNSPLHF
TRBJ1-2	TRBV28	.	TRBD1	TGTGCCACCCAGACAGGGGGCTCCTATGGCTACACCTTC	CATQTGGSYGYTF
TRBJ1-1	TRBV5-5	.	.	TGTGCCAGCAGCTCTGCTGCGATGGTGGCTTTCTTT	CASSSAAMVAFF
TRBJ2-5	TRBV5-1	.	TRBD2	TGCGCCAGCAGCACCGGACTAGCGGGAGGCCAAGAGACCCAGTACTTC	CASSTGLAGGQETQYF
TRBJ1-2	TRBV6-2/TRBV6-3	few	TRBD1	TGTGCCAGCAGTTATCGGACAGGGGAAAGTAGTGATGGCTACACCTTC	CASSYRTGESSDGYTF
TRBJ2-7	TRBV4-2	.	.	TGTGCCAGCAGCCAAGATCGCCCTGGCGGCCAGGGCGAGCAGTACTTC	CASSQDRPGGQGEQYF
TRBJ1-6	TRBV4-1	once	.	TGCGCCAGCGGGAGGTTGAGTAATTCACCCCTCCACTTT	CASGRLSNSPLHF
TRBJ1-5	TRBV28	.	TRBD1	TGTGCCAGCAGCCCCGACAGGGGGCGAATTCAGCCCCAGCATTTT	CASSPDRGRIQPQHF
TRBJ2-7	TRBV7-9	.	TRBD2	TGTGCCAGCAGCTTATCTAGCGGGAGGCGGGAGCAGTACTTC	CASSLSSGRREQYF
TRBJ2-7	TRBV6-5	once	TRBD2	TGTGCCAGCAGCCAGGGACTAGCGGGCCCCTACGAGCAGTACTTC	CASSQGLAGPYEQYF
TRBJ1-2	TRBV7-2	.	.	TGTGCCAGCAGCCCCTTGGCAGCCTACCAGGGAGGTGGCTACACCTTC	CASSPLAAYQGGGYTF
TRBJ1-5	TRBV28	.	TRBD1	TGTGCCAGCAGGATTACAGGGGTTCAGCCCCAGCATTTT	CASRITGVQPQHF
TRBJ2-1	TRBV9	.	TRBD2	TGTGCCAGCAGCGTAGGGACTAGCGGGAGTAGGAGCTCCTACAATGAGCAGTTCTTC	CASSVGTSGSRSSYNEQFF
TRBJ2-3	TRBV5-1	.	TRBD2	TGCGCCAGCAGCTCAGCGGGGACTAGCACAGATACGCAGTATTTT	CASSSAGTSTDTQYF
TRBJ2-6	TRBV5-3	.	.	TGTGCCAGAAGCTTGGTAGGGGCGGGAGGGGCCAACGTCCTGACTTTC	CARSLVGAGGANVLTF
TRBJ2-3	TRBV5-6	once	.	TGTGCCAGCAGCCTAGGGGCCAGATCAGATACGCAGTATTTT	CASSLGARSDTQYF
TRBJ2-1	TRBV10-2	.	TRBD2	TGCGCCAGCGTGGCGGGAGGGGGCAATGAGCAGTTCTTC	CASVAGGGNEQFF
TRBJ2-2	TRBV7-9	.	TRBD1	TGTGCCAGCAGCCACACACGGACAGGGGTTACCGGGGAGCTGTTTTTT	CASSHTRTGVTGELFF
TRBJ1-2	TRBV5-1	.	.	TGCGCCAGCAGCGCGGGACGGCCCAACTATGGCTACACCTTC	CASSAGRPNYGYTF
TRBJ2-6	TRBV30	.	.	TGTGCCTGGAGAGTACTGAGTGAGGGAAGCTCTGGGGCCAACGTCCTGACTTTC	CAWRVLSEGSSGANVLTF
TRBJ2-1	TRBV5-1	.	.	TGCGCCAGCAGCTTGTCGGGGGTACCCTACAATGAGCAGTTCTTC	CASSLSGVPYNEQFF
TRBJ1-4	TRBV5-1	.	.	TGCGCCAGCAGCTTGGCACAGTTTAATGAAAAACTGTTTTTT	CASSLAQFNEKLFF
TRBJ1-2	TRBV13	.	TRBD1	TGTGCCAGCAGCGCCGGGACAGCGCGCTATGGCTACACCTTC	CASSAGTARYGYTF
TRBJ2-1	TRBV6-5	.	TRBD2	TGTGCCAGCACCGGGGGGACTAGCGGGAGTGATGAGCAGTTCTTC	CASTGGTSGSDEQFF
TRBJ2-7	TRBV28	.	TRBD2	TGTGCCAGCAGTTTCGGACTAGCGAAAGGGATAGGGAGCTCCTACGAGCAGTACTTC	CASSFGLAKGIGSSYEQYF
TRBJ1-4	TRBV12-3/TRBV12-4	.	.	TGTGCCAGCAGTTTAATTAGGGGAGAAAAACTGTTTTTT	CASSLIRGEKLFF
TRBJ1-2	TRBV7-2	.	.	TGTGCCAGCAGCGTCACAGGGTCTGATGGCTACACCTTC	CASSVTGSDGYTF
TRBJ2-7	TRBV28	.	TRBD1	TGTGCTTCCAGTTTAGGCACAGGGGACGAGCAGTACTTC	CASSLGTGDEQYF
TRBJ2-7	TRBV18	.	TRBD2	TGTGCCAGCTCACACAGACTAGCGGGAGGCACCTCCTACGAGCAGTACTTC	CASSHRLAGGTSYEQYF
TRBJ1-2	TRBV5-5	.	TRBD1	TGTGCCAGCAGCGGGACAGAGAGTTATGGCTACACCTTC	CASSGTESYGYTF